Each of the 13 T cell receptor beta chains below was sequenced from the same sample in a study of cytomegalovirus exposure and HLA in healthy donors. Both 60 Vbeta primers and 13 Jbeta primers went into the PCR. TCRdb keeps only in-frame clones here, not all; method: immunoSEQ multiplex PCR. The sample lists under 200,000 clones; over 9.5% were seen once. Sequencing used PBMCs. The source is a man between 45 and 60 years old in good health and CMV-seropositive.

This sequence joins TRBV5-4 and TRBJ2-2; maybe TRBD1 (8 bases). Germline V lookup: CDR1 SGHNT, CDR2 YYREEE (reference sequence). The CDR3 runs 15 residues. The V and J ends lost 7 bases and 2 bases respectively, with 15 bases between them. The DNA for the CDR3 is TGTGCCAGCGGGGGGGACAGGACCAACACCGGGGAGCTGTTTTTT. Translating gives CASGGDRTNTGELFF.

The rearrangement links TRBV7-8 to TRBJ1-6; tentative D call: TRBD1 (5 bases). Germline assignment: CDR1 SGHVS and CDR2 FQNEAQ. The CDR3 runs to 16 residues. V was pared by 5 bases and J by 7 bases, with 18 bases between. The CDR3 region is CASSRGGFRWNSPLHF. The CDR3 nucleotides read TGTGCCAGCAGCCGGGGGGGGTTCCGATGGAATTCACCCCTCCACTTT.

V and J are TRBV7-2 and TRBJ2-3; TRBD2 matches 13 bases. Germline trimming cut 5 bases from V and 8 bases from J; bases unmatched to any gene: 13. CDR3 length equals 17 residues. Per the germline V gene, CDR1 is SGHTA and CDR2 is FQGNSA. CDR3 region: CASSLSATSGGERTQYF. In nucleotides, the CDR3 is TGTGCCAGCAGCCTTAGCGCTACTAGCGGGGGGGAGCGTACGCAGTATTTT.

The CDR3 spells CARKGGTDTQYF. The DNA of the CDR3 is TGTGCCAGAAAGGGGGGCACAGATACGCAGTATTTT. This rearrangement joins TRBV2 to TRBJ2-3; maybe TRBD1 (6 bases). The CDR3 extends over 12 amino acids. The V gene lost 9 bases and the J gene lost 1 base, with 8 bases spanning the gap. Germline V CDR1 and CDR2: SNHLY, FYNNEI.

J is TRBJ2-3 and V is TRBV27; 8 bases fit TRBD2. The junction had 6 bases not matched to a gene; V was cut back by 5 bases and J by 2 bases. Looked up from germline, CDR1 is MNHEY and CDR2 is SMNVEV (reference sequence). The CDR3 extends over 15 amino acids. DNA for the CDR3: TGTGCCAGCAGTCTCAGCGGGGGAGACACAGATACGCAGTATTTT. Translating gives CASSLSGGDTDTQYF.

This clone turned up a few times. The chain links TRBV7-9 to TRBJ2-3; no firm D call. V lost 1 base to trimming and J lost 6 bases, with 11 bases between them. The germline CDR1 and CDR2 sequences are SEHNR and FQNEAQ (reference sequence). The CDR3 totals 14 residues. This chain's CDR3 is CASSLGSAWDTQYF. CDR3 DNA sequence: TGTGCCAGCAGCTTAGGGTCCGCGTGGGATACGCAGTATTTT. The full variable domain, its missing parts supplied by reference TRBV7-9 and TRBJ2-3, is DTGVSQNPRHKITKRGQNVTFRCDPISEHNRLYWYRQTLGQGPEFLTYFQNEAQLEKSRLLSDRFSAERPKGSFSTLEIQRTEQGDSAMYLCASSLGSAWDTQYFGPGTRLTVL.

This clone has more than one count but fewer than ten. This chain connects TRBV5-6 to TRBJ1-1, with D tentatively TRBD1 (6 bases). The CDR3 totals 17 residues. Germline CDR1 is SGHDT and CDR2 is YYEEEE. The V end was cut by 1 base, the J end by 1 base, with 17 bases between. Here the CDR3 DNA reads TGTGCCAGCAGCTTGAAAAGGGCAGGGGCCTCGAACACTGAAGCTTTCTTT. Protein: CASSLKRAGASNTEAFF.

In its sample, this clone was seen a few times. CDR3 DNA: TGTGCCAGCAGCTTACAGACAGGTCCGAATTCACCCCTCCACTTT. Its translation is CASSLQTGPNSPLHF. The genes are TRBV7-2 and TRBJ1-6; TRBD1 is a possible D gene (6 bases). V dropped 2 bases and J dropped 7 bases, with 12 bases sitting between them. Germline V CDR1 and CDR2: SGHTA, FQGNSA. CDR3 length equals 15 residues.

The CDR3, as DNA: TGTGCCAGCAGCCCCCGGGACAGGGGGCTCGGCGGGGAGCTGTTTTTT. Translating gives CASSPRDRGLGGELFF. The J gene is TRBJ2-2, the V gene TRBV7-3; 12 bases match TRBD1. The ends lost 5 bases at V and 7 bases at J; junction bases unmatched: 8. The CDR3 is 16 amino acids. Germline lookup yields CDR1 SGHTA and CDR2 FQGTGA.

This clone turned up a few times. This chain uses TRBV19 with TRBJ1-5; D perhaps matches TRBD1 (5 bases). Per the germline V gene, CDR1 is LNHDA and CDR2 is SQIVND (reference sequence). This CDR3 region has 15 residues. V was clipped by 7 bases and J by 1 base, with 14 bases between them. The CDR3 DNA reads as TGTGCCAGTAAGGAAGGGGTGGTGAGCAATCAGCCCCAGCATTTT. Translated, it gives CASKEGVVSNQPQHF.

This clone was counted a few times. The rearrangement joins TRBV9 to TRBJ2-3; TRBD1 matches at 9 bases. Germline V gives CDR1 SGDLS, CDR2 YYNGEE. The CDR3 covers 17 residues. V gave up 2 bases and J gave up 4 bases; unmatched junction bases: 11. CDR3 protein: CASSVNRGQGTSDTQYF. In nucleotides, the CDR3 is TGTGCCAGCAGCGTCAATCGGGGACAGGGAACGTCAGATACGCAGTATTTT.

This chain joins TRBV19 and TRBJ1-2, with D perhaps matching TRBD1 (6 bases). Germline CDR1 LNHDA, CDR2 SQIVND (reference sequence). CDR3 size: 16 residues. Trimming shortened V by 6 bases and J by 0 bases, and 17 bases separated the two germline ends. In DNA, the CDR3 is TGTGCCAGTAGCCCAGGTCGCGGGGGCACTAACTATGGCTACACCTTC. This sequence encodes CASSPGRGGTNYGYTF.

The CDR3 nucleotides are TGTGCCAGCAGTTCATCGACAGGGGCGAATGAAAAACTGTTTTTT. This encodes CASSSSTGANEKLFF. The chain uses TRBV6-1 and TRBJ1-4; TRBD1 matches at 8 bases. The CDR3 length is 15 residues. V was clipped by 5 bases and J by 5 bases; unmatched bases: 7. The germline V gene has CDR1 MNHNS and CDR2 SASEGT.